The 18 T cell receptor beta chains presented below share a single source sample, sequenced in a study of blood T cells in healthy people across ages. For the second PCR, which ran for roughly 7 to 11 cycles, a sample-barcoded 5' primer and a J-beta primer mix were used. TCRdb processed the 5' RACE reads anew with MiXCR; each CDR3 protein has one entry. Among about 1 million distinct CDR3 sequences listed, about 25% were seen once. These data were also reused for a study on T cells of mothers and their children.

The sequenced material came from blood. These receptors were obtained from a girl aged 2 to 10 in good health.

The table lists this clonotype with a few counts. The V gene is TRBV18, the J gene TRBJ1-5; TRBD1 aligns across 7 bases. From germline, CDR1 is KGHSH and CDR2 LQKENI. The CDR3 has 14 residues. After removal of 1 base from V and 9 bases from J, the junction contained 6 bases not matched to a gene. CDR3 DNA sequence: TGTGCCAGCTCACCACGGACAGGCCCTTCGCCCCAGCATTTT. Its translation: CASSPRTGPSPQHF.

V and J are TRBV5-1 and TRBJ2-5; 8 bases line up with TRBD1. The J call is in doubt because the DNA end fits TRBJ2-7 better. The CDR3 extends over 16 amino acids. From germline, CDR1 is SGHRS and CDR2 YFSETQ. The CDR3 DNA follows: TGCGCCAGCAGCCCTCGACAGGGGTCTGACTTTTACGAGCAGTACTTC. It encodes CASSPRQGSDFYEQYF.

With respect to this clonotype: A junction boundary mismatches the germline segment, possibly from a read error. J is TRBJ1-2 and V is TRBV3-1; D gene unclear. The CDR3 totals 12 residues. CDR1 and CDR2 (germline): LGHDT, YNNKEL (reference sequence). The CDR3 nucleotides are TGTGCCAGCAGCCGCCGAAGGTCAGGACTAATCTTC. It is translated as CASSRRRSGLIF. Looking up the rest from reference TRBV3-1 and TRBJ1-2 gives the full variable domain: DTAVSQTPKYLVTQMGNDKSIKCEQNLGHDTMYWYKQDSKKFLKIMFSYNNKELIINETVPNRFSPKSPDKAHLNLHINSLELGDSAVYFCASSRRRSGLIFGSGTRLTVV.

V is TRBV6-2 or TRBV6-3 and J is TRBJ1-4; D gene uncertain. Germline-derived CDR1 and CDR2 are MNHEY and SVGEGT. The CDR3 runs 14 residues. V was cut by 4 bases and J by 5 bases, with 11 bases left in between. The CDR3 loop reads CASSSWRANEKLFF. The CDR3 nucleotides are TGTGCCAGCAGTTCCTGGCGGGCGAATGAAAAACTGTTTTTT.

This clonotype was recorded a few times. CDR3: CSAAGTSGGAGSEQFF. DNA for the CDR3: TGCAGCGCCGCCGGGACTAGCGGGGGGGCGGGGAGTGAGCAGTTCTTC. The rearrangement joins TRBV29-1 to TRBJ2-1; 16 nucleotides match TRBD2. The CDR3 covers 16 residues. The V and J ends lost 7 bases and 9 bases, in that order; junction bases with no gene match: 12. The germline V gene encodes CDR1 SQVTM and CDR2 ANQGSEA.

This chain uses TRBV10-3 with TRBJ1-4; TRBD1 might be the D (6 bases). The CDR3 spans 16 residues. The V end was cut by 2 bases, the J end by 0 bases, with 10 bases between. The germline CDR1 and CDR2 sequences are ENHRY and SYGVKD. The DNA of the CDR3 is TGTGCCATCAGTGAGAGACAGGCTGCAACTAATGAAAAACTGTTTTTT. It is translated as CAISERQAATNEKLFF.

This rearrangement joins TRBV28 to TRBJ2-7; D remains ambiguous. The CDR3 has 16 amino acids. From germline, CDR1 is MDHEN and CDR2 SYDVKM. V was pared by 1 base and J by 2 bases, with 15 bases between. The DNA for the CDR3 is TGTGCCAGCAGTTTATTCGGTGACCCGGTACCCTACGAGCAGTACTTC. Translating it yields CASSLFGDPVPYEQYF.

The genes are TRBV20-1 and TRBJ2-5, with 9 bases aligning to TRBD2. Germline-derived CDR1 and CDR2 are DFQATT and SNEGSKA (reference sequence). The CDR3 has 13 amino acids. The trim removed 6 bases at V and 11 bases at J, leaving 13 bases unmatched. The CDR3 DNA sequence: TGCAGTGCGCGCGGGAGGGCAATAACTGGGCAGTACTTC. Translation gives CSARGRAITGQYF.

This rearrangement joins TRBV7-2 to TRBJ1-2; the match to TRBD1 covers 10 bases. V lost 5 bases to trimming and J lost 3 bases; unmatched junction nucleotides: 6. Germline V gene data show CDR1 as SGHTA and CDR2 as FQGNSA. This CDR3 has 15 amino acids. The CDR3 DNA follows: TGTGCCAGCAGCCCGGACAGGGGGTATGACTATGGCTACACCTTC. Translated, it gives CASSPDRGYDYGYTF.

This clonotype was detected only a few times. This chain joins TRBV11-2 and TRBJ2-5; 8 bases match TRBD1. Germline assignment: CDR1 SGHAT and CDR2 FQNNGV. The CDR3 sequence is 16 residues long. Trimming removed 5 bases from V and 2 bases from J; junction bases left unmatched: 10. The CDR3: CASSPHTGGSQETQYF. CDR3 in DNA: TGTGCCAGCAGCCCCCATACAGGGGGATCTCAAGAGACCCAGTACTTC.

The chain uses TRBV13 and TRBJ2-5; 11 nucleotides line up with TRBD2. The CDR3 covers 18 residues. V dropped 5 bases and J dropped 3; count of bases not matched to a gene: 14. CDR1 is PRHDT, CDR2 FYEKMQ, per germline (reference sequence). The CDR3 region is CASSRISGRAPAEETQYF. The CDR3 DNA is TGTGCCAGCAGCCGGATTAGCGGGAGGGCACCAGCCGAAGAGACCCAGTACTTC.

In regard to this clonotype: Relative to the germline gene, one junction end is altered; a read error may explain this. The rearrangement uses TRBV2 and TRBJ2-5; a weak D match, TRBD2 (6 bases). The CDR3 covers 12 residues. Germline CDR1 is SNHLY and CDR2 is FYNNEI. CDR3 amino acids: CASSGAGPQGVF. CDR3 in DNA: TGTGCCAGCAGTGGTGCGGGGCCCCAGGGAGTTTTC.

This chain connects TRBV21-1 to TRBJ1-2; TRBD1 is the table's D call, not checked against the DNA. TRBV21-1 is deemed a pseudogene. This CDR3 comprises 17 residues. The CDR3 nucleotides read TGTGCCAGCAGCAAAATTGGCCCCAGGGAGAGGAACTATGGCTACACCTTC. Protein: CASSKIGPRERNYGYTF.

The table lists this clonotype with a few counts. V and J are TRBV2 and TRBJ2-5; D is unresolved. The end of the DNA aligns better with TRBJ2-1, so the J call may be wrong. CDR1 SNHLY and CDR2 FYNNEI come from the germline V gene. This CDR3 has 12 residues. This CDR3 reads CASSDQDNEQFF. The CDR3 DNA sequence: TGTGCCAGCAGTGACCAGGACAATGAGCAGTTCTTC.

The chain is built from TRBV12-5 and TRBJ1-2; 8 bases map to TRBD1. Germline CDR1 reads LGHNT; CDR2 reads FRNRAP. J lost 6 bases, V lost 4 bases, and 16 bases had no gene match. The CDR3 runs 17 residues. Here the CDR3 DNA reads TGTGCTAGTGGTTCTCACACTGGGGACAGGCGACCGGATGGCTACACCTTC. This codes for CASGSHTGDRRPDGYTF.

The chain employs TRBV29-1 and TRBJ1-1; D is possibly TRBD1 (6 bases). The CDR3 extends over 11 amino acids. Germline V CDR1 and CDR2: SQVTM, ANQGSEA. Trimming removed 6 bases at V and 5 bases at J, with 10 bases between. Here the CDR3 reads CSVRGLTEAFF. CDR3 bases: TGCAGCGTCAGGGGTTTGACTGAAGCTTTCTTT.

This clonotype was found a few times. The chain links TRBV7-9 to TRBJ2-3, with D perhaps TRBD1 or TRBD2 (5 bases each). The V end lost 2 bases, the J end lost 6 bases, and 12 bases lay between the germline ends. CDR3 length equals 14 residues. Germline values: CDR1 SEHNR, CDR2 FQNEAQ (reference sequence). The CDR3 nucleotides are TGTGCCAGCAGCTTACTGGGGGAGTCCGATACGCAGTATTTT. This encodes CASSLLGESDTQYF.

Turning to this clonotype: Germline is not matched at one junction end, which may reflect a read error. The chain uses TRBV12-3 or TRBV12-4 and TRBJ2-1, with D perhaps assigned TRBD1 or TRBD2 (5 bases each). Judging by the DNA end, TRBJ2-7 fits better; the J call may be wrong. The CDR3 runs to 13 residues. The CDR3 DNA follows: TGTCCCAGCTCAAATCACCGGGACGCGGGGCAGTACTTC. As protein: CPSSNHRDAGQYF.